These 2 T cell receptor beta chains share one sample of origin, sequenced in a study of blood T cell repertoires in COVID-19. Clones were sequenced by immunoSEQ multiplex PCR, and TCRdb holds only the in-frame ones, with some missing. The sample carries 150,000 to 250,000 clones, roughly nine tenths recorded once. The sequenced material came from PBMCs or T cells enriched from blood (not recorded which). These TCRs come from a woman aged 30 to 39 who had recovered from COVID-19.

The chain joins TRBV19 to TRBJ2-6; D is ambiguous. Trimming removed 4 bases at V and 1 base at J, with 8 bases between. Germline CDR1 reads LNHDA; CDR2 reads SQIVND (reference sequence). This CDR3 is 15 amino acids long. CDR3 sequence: CASSRTQSGANVLTF. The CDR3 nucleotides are TGTGCCAGTAGTAGAACACAGTCTGGGGCCAACGTCCTGACTTTC.

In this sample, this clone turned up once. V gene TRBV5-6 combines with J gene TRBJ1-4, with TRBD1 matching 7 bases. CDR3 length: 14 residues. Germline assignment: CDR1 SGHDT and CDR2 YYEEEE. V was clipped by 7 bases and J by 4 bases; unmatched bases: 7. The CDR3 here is CASGRGAGNEKLFF. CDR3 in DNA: TGTGCCAGCGGCAGGGGGGCGGGTAATGAAAAACTGTTTTTT.